This T cell receptor (beta chain) is from a study of blood T cell repertoires in COVID-19. Study background: Researchers got acute and convalescent COVID-19 samples from the United States, Italy and Spain. Sample material is recorded as cDNA or gDNA derived from T cells, B-cell-depleted T cells, or PBMCs.

In the original workflow: Counts of nucleated cells, estimated from reference gene primer amplification, were obtained. Sequenced by immunoSEQ multiplex PCR; TCRdb stores in-frame clones only, minus some. V and J calls and clone size follow that table, whereas D and trimming were derived from the DNA. Of just over 70,000 clones in the sample, 80% were seen once. Looked up from germline, CDR1 is SGHVS and CDR2 is FQNEAQ. The CDR3 covers 16 residues. The V and J ends lost 5 bases and 5 bases respectively, with 21 bases between them. The clonotype comes from a man between 65 and 79 years old who had recovered from COVID-19. The chain carries TRBV7-8 and TRBJ1-2, with a possible D match to TRBD1 (6 bases). The sample consisted of peripheral blood. As DNA, the CDR3 is TGTGCCAGCAGCCCTTTCAGGGGCTCCGTTGGTTATGGCTACACCTTC. Translating it yields CASSPFRGSVGYGYTF.